Presented here are 23 T cell receptor beta chains from one specimen sequenced in a study of T cells in Graves' hyperthyroidism and ophthalmopathy. Amplification of TCR beta CDR3 regions used RNA as the template. A first-round RT-PCR of the TCR CDR3 used the HTBI primer set. In TCRdb, the multiplex PCR reads were re-called with MiXCR into one record per CDR3 protein. This table holds hundreds of thousands of distinct CDR3 sequences, roughly 13% found once. Sequenced: blood. The receptors derive from a woman aged 18 to 35 with Graves' hyperthyroidism.

This clonotype appeared many times. This chain uses TRBV18 with TRBJ2-5; TRBD2 might be the D (5 bases). Germline V gene sequence: CDR1 KGHSH, CDR2 LQKENI. The CDR3 consists of 15 residues. Trimming left V 2 bases short and J 4 bases short, with 14 bases between. DNA for the CDR3: TGTGCCAGCTCACCAGACTACTTATCATCAGAGACCCAGTACTTC. Encoded protein: CASSPDYLSSETQYF.

This clonotype occurred many times. V and J are TRBV6-1 and TRBJ2-3, with 9 bases that match TRBD2. V was clipped by 5 bases and J by 2 bases; unmatched bases: 8. CDR1 and CDR2 from the germline V gene are MNHNS and SASEGT. The length of the CDR3 is 16 residues. The CDR3 region is CASSSGAGGFTDTQYF. The CDR3, as DNA: TGTGCCAGCAGTAGTGGAGCGGGAGGATTCACAGATACGCAGTATTTT.

The chain recombines TRBV9 with TRBJ2-7; D remains ambiguous. V lost 0 bases and J lost 0, with 7 bases in between. The CDR3 length is 14 residues. Germline assignment: CDR1 SGDLS and CDR2 YYNGEE. The CDR3 is CASSVETDSYEQYF. Written as DNA, the CDR3 is TGTGCCAGCAGCGTAGAGACGGACTCCTACGAGCAGTACTTC.

This clonotype was seen only a few times. This chain uses TRBV19 with TRBJ1-5; possible D gene TRBD1, 5 bases. Trimming stripped 6 bases from V and 4 bases from J, with 25 bases between. The CDR3 consists of 18 residues. Germline V gives CDR1 LNHDA, CDR2 SQIVND (reference sequence). CDR3 sequence: CASSRHYKKEDKNQPQHF. The CDR3 DNA reads as TGTGCCAGTAGCAGGCATTACAAAAAAGAGGACAAGAATCAGCCCCAGCATTTT.

This clonotype was counted many times. The rearrangement uses TRBV20-1 and TRBJ1-6, with 9 bases fitting TRBD1. J gave up 10 bases and V 3 bases, and 13 bases lay outside the gene matches. The CDR3 totals 16 residues. Germline-derived CDR1 and CDR2 are DFQATT and SNEGSKA (reference sequence). The CDR3 is CSASLTGQGLGSPLHF. The CDR3 DNA reads TGCAGTGCTAGCCTGACGGGACAGGGATTGGGATCACCCCTCCACTTT.

This clonotype has ten or more counts. CDR3 amino acids: CASSPRGPYEQYF. The CDR3 nucleotides are TGTGCCAGCAGTCCCAGGGGACCCTACGAGCAGTACTTC. The chain uses TRBV28 and TRBJ2-7; TRBD1 is a possible D gene (6 bases). The length of the CDR3 is 13 residues. Germline loops: CDR1 MDHEN, CDR2 SYDVKM. V was clipped by 5 bases and J by 2 bases, with 10 bases between them.

This chain uses TRBV5-1 with TRBJ2-3; tentatively, D is TRBD2 (7 bases). Trimming removed 4 bases at V and 1 base at J, with 31 bases between. The CDR3 covers 21 residues. Looked up from germline, CDR1 is SGHRS and CDR2 is YFSETQ. The CDR3 protein is CASSLLGGADLAPHGTDTQYF. The CDR3, as DNA: TGCGCCAGCAGCCTTCTGGGGGGGGCCGACCTAGCGCCCCACGGCACAGATACGCAGTATTTT.

In its sample, this clonotype was seen many times. This chain connects TRBV5-8 to TRBJ2-7, with TRBD2 identical over 7 bases. With V trimmed by 3 bases and J by 6 bases, 9 bases remained unmatched. There are 14 residues in the CDR3. The germline V gene has CDR1 SGHTS and CDR2 YDEGEE. In nucleotides, the CDR3 is TGTGCCAGCAGCTGGGGGGGACGAGCGGGCGAGCAGTACTTC. Protein: CASSWGGRAGEQYF.

This clonotype showed up many times. The chain joins TRBV15 to TRBJ2-1, with 9 bases fitting TRBD1. The V segment lost 0 bases and the J segment 4 bases; nucleotides outside the gene matches: 4. Germline-derived CDR1 and CDR2 are LNHNV and YYDKDF (reference sequence). The CDR3 length is 16 residues. The CDR3 here is CATSRDRDRAYNEQFF. Here the CDR3 DNA reads TGTGCCACCAGCAGAGACCGGGACAGGGCTTACAATGAGCAGTTCTTC.

In this sample, this clonotype turned up many times. This chain connects TRBV18 to TRBJ1-2; 7 nucleotides agree with TRBD1. Germline V gene sequence: CDR1 KGHSH, CDR2 LQKENI. Losses at the gene ends were 5 bases for V and 4 bases for J; bases not matched to a gene: 4. CDR3 length: 13 amino acids. The DNA of the CDR3 is TGTGCCAGCTCAGCGGACAGGTCCTATGGCTACACCTTC. It yields the protein CASSADRSYGYTF.

In its sample, this clonotype was seen many times. CDR3 in amino acids: CASRRRGERGDYGYTF. DNA of the CDR3: TGTGCCAGTAGGCGAAGAGGGGAAAGAGGGGACTATGGCTACACCTTC. The chain recombines TRBV19 with TRBJ1-2; possible D gene TRBD1, 5 bases. V lost 6 bases and J lost 3, with 20 bases in between. This CDR3 is built from 16 residues. Germline CDR1 and CDR2: LNHDA and SQIVND (reference sequence).

This clonotype has ten or more counts. The genes are TRBV28 and TRBJ1-2; tentatively, D is TRBD1 (5 bases). CDR3 length: 16 residues. Germline CDR1 MDHEN, CDR2 SYDVKM. V was cut by 3 bases and J by 4 bases, with 18 bases left in between. The CDR3 nucleotides are TGTGCCAGCAGTTTTCCCCGACCGGGAGGGACCTATGGCTACACCTTC. Translation gives CASSFPRPGGTYGYTF.

This clonotype was seen at least ten times. The chain joins TRBV27 to TRBJ2-7, with D maybe TRBD1 (5 bases). Germline CDR1 is MNHEY and CDR2 is SMNVEV (reference sequence). This CDR3 has 15 residues. The V gene lost 6 bases and the J gene lost 4 bases, with 19 bases spanning the gap. DNA for the CDR3: TGTGCCAGCAGCCCAAGGGGTAGGGGCCTTTACGAGCAGTACTTC. Protein product: CASSPRGRGLYEQYF.

There are a few counts of this clonotype. The chain employs TRBV18 and TRBJ2-1, with TRBD2 as a possible D gene (6 bases). Germline values: CDR1 KGHSH, CDR2 LQKENI. V was clipped by 5 bases and J by 6 bases, with 11 bases between them. This CDR3 comprises 13 residues. The CDR3, as DNA: TGTGCCAGCTCAGGACGGGGGTTCAATGAGCAGTTCTTC. It yields the protein CASSGRGFNEQFF.

J is TRBJ1-1 and V is TRBV29-1; D might be TRBD1 (5 bases). The CDR3 covers 15 residues. The V gene's germline CDR1 is SQVTM and CDR2 ANQGSEA. Trimming removed 2 bases from V and 1 base from J, with 14 bases in between. The CDR3 DNA follows: TGCAGCGTTGAATCTCTCCAGGGTAGGAACACTGAAGCTTTCTTT. This gives the protein CSVESLQGRNTEAFF.

The CDR3 DNA follows: TGTGCCAGCTCACCTCCCGCTGGACGGAACTATGGCTACACCTTC. Its protein product is CASSPPAGRNYGYTF. The rearrangement joins TRBV18 to TRBJ1-2, with D unresolved. The V gene's germline CDR1 is KGHSH and CDR2 LQKENI. The CDR3 extends over 15 amino acids. Trimming shortened V by 3 bases and J by 2 bases, and 13 bases separated the two germline ends.

The chain links TRBV10-1 to TRBJ2-1; tentative D call: TRBD1 (7 bases). Between the trimmed V and J ends, which lost 10 bases and 6 bases, there was a span of 19 bases. The CDR3 covers 14 residues. Germline lookup yields CDR1 WNHNN and CDR2 SYGVQD (reference sequence). CDR3 nucleotides: TGCGCCACCCACAGGGGATTGGGGGGCAATGAGCAGTTCTTC. Translating gives CATHRGLGGNEQFF.

This clonotype has a count of ten or more. The V and J genes are TRBV20-1 and TRBJ1-4, with 10 bases matching TRBD1. Germline CDR1 reads DFQATT; CDR2 reads SNEGSKA (reference sequence). J was trimmed by 7 bases and V by 6 bases; bases with no gene match: 8. This CDR3 has 14 amino acids. CDR3: CSAPRDRGTEKLFF. CDR3 DNA sequence: TGCAGTGCGCCTCGGGACAGGGGAACTGAAAAACTGTTTTTT.

This clonotype has at least ten counts. This rearrangement joins TRBV28 to TRBJ2-1; 10 positions agree with TRBD1. The CDR3 contains 18 residues. Per germline, CDR1 MDHEN and CDR2 SYDVKM. V was pared by 7 bases and J by 7 bases, with 19 bases of the junction left unmatched. Here the CDR3 reads CASTPLSTGGPSRNEQFF. The CDR3 DNA sequence: TGTGCCAGCACACCCCTATCGACAGGGGGCCCCTCCAGGAATGAGCAGTTCTTC.

This clonotype occurred many times. The CDR3 nucleotides are TGCAGTGCTAGACAGTCCCCTGGGGCCTACGAGCAGTACTTC. Translated: CSARQSPGAYEQYF. The genes are TRBV20-1 and TRBJ2-7, with D unresolved. Germline V gives CDR1 DFQATT, CDR2 SNEGSKA (reference sequence). The CDR3 consists of 14 residues. Trimming removed 2 bases at V and 2 bases at J, with 13 bases between.

This clonotype has ten or more counts. This chain connects TRBV28 to TRBJ1-2; 7 bases are shared with TRBD1. Germline V lookup: CDR1 MDHEN, CDR2 SYDVKM. Losses at the gene ends were 3 bases for V and 6 bases for J; bases not matched to a gene: 7. This CDR3 contains 14 residues. CDR3 in amino acids: CASSFIGGVDGYTF. CDR3 in DNA: TGTGCCAGCAGTTTCATAGGGGGCGTGGATGGCTACACCTTC.

This chain links TRBV7-9 with TRBJ2-1; 12 nucleotides line up with TRBD2. The ends lost 1 base at V and 15 bases at J; junction bases unmatched: 13. Per germline, CDR1 SEHNR and CDR2 FQNEAQ (reference sequence). This CDR3 has 16 amino acids. CDR3 nucleotide sequence: TGTGCCAGCAGCTTAGGTCTAGCGGGAGGGGCTTTATATCGGTTCTTC. It translates to CASSLGLAGGALYRFF.

This clonotype was seen only a few times. Compared with germline, one end of the junction differs, possibly owing to a read error. The chain combines TRBV10-3 with TRBJ2-6, with a weak D call TRBD2 (7 bases). The CDR3 covers 17 residues. Germline V gene sequence: CDR1 ENHRY, CDR2 SYGVKD. Here the CDR3 reads CAISGGGQSSGANALTF. The CDR3 nucleotides read TGTGCCATCAGTGGGGGGGGCCAGAGCTCTGGGGCCAACGCCCTGACTTTC.